The next 11 T cell receptor beta chains were all read from a single sample in a study of T cells in Graves' hyperthyroidism and ophthalmopathy (dated by TCRdb to about 2019). The receptor library was made with multiplex PCR. Instrument on record: Illumina HiSeq 2000. TCR beta CDR3 regions were amplified from RNA transcripts. A first-round RT-PCR of the TCR CDR3 used the HTBI primer set with the Qiagen OneStep RT-PCR kit. Through fastp at Q25 and MiXCR, TCRdb rebuilt clones from the public reads, retaining in-frame beta chains. Every CDR3 protein is listed once, alongside the most common genes and DNA of its rows. The sample table lists hundreds of thousands of distinct CDR3 sequences, approximately 16% of them with a count of one. About 18% of the sample is in the top ten clones. Sequencing input: blood. The receptors originated from a woman aged 18-29 years with Graves' hyperthyroidism.

The sample holds many counts of this clonotype. The chain is built from TRBV2 and TRBJ1-1; D may be TRBD1 (5 bases). The CDR3 is 14 amino acids. Per germline, CDR1 SNHLY and CDR2 FYNNEI. The ends were cut back, 7 bases at V and 4 bases at J, with 16 bases in the middle. The CDR3 sequence: CASNPGRLVTEAFF. The DNA of the CDR3 is TGTGCCAGCAATCCGGGACGGCTGGTCACTGAAGCTTTCTTT.

The chain is built from TRBV6-2 or TRBV6-3 and TRBJ1-2; 9 bases line up with TRBD1. Germline CDR1 is MNHEY and CDR2 is SVGEGT. This CDR3 region has 14 residues. Trimming at V came to 6 bases and at J to 7 bases, leaving 9 bases not matched to a gene. Written as DNA, the CDR3 is TGTGCCAGCAGCCTGACAGGGGGAGCTTTTGGCTACACCTTC. Translating gives CASSLTGGAFGYTF.

This clonotype came up many times. This chain joins TRBV5-8 and TRBJ1-1; tentative D call: TRBD1 (5 bases). CDR3 length equals 15 residues. Germline V CDR1 and CDR2: SGHTS, YDEGEE. Trimming took 3 bases from V and 0 from J, leaving 12 bases between them. In DNA, the CDR3 is TGTGCCAGCAGCTGGCCAAACAGGATGAACACTGAAGCTTTCTTT. This translates into CASSWPNRMNTEAFF.

Many counts were recorded for this clonotype. The genes are TRBV28 and TRBJ2-7, with D hard to call. CDR1 MDHEN and CDR2 SYDVKM come from the germline V gene. The ends were cut back, 6 bases at V and 6 bases at J, with 15 bases in the middle. This CDR3 comprises 13 residues. CDR3 nucleotide sequence: TGTGCCAGCAGGTTGCAGGCCCCCGGCGAGCAGTACTTC. It specifies CASRLQAPGEQYF.

This clonotype came up many times. The chain couples TRBV20-1 to TRBJ2-1; D remains unclear. The germline CDR1 and CDR2 sequences are DFQATT and SNEGSKA (reference sequence). V dropped 3 bases and J dropped 8 bases, with 17 bases sitting between them. This CDR3 is built from 14 residues. CDR3 sequence (DNA): TGCAGTGCTAGGGCTAGACGACTTGGGGATGAGCAGTTCTTC. Translated: CSARARRLGDEQFF.

At least ten counts were recorded for this clonotype. V and J are TRBV2 and TRBJ1-2, with 9 bases aligning to TRBD1. This CDR3 spans 15 amino acids. Trimming removed 3 bases from V and 4 bases from J; junction bases left unmatched: 6. Per the germline V gene, CDR1 is SNHLY and CDR2 is FYNNEI. CDR3 sequence: CASSDAGTGFYGYTF. For the CDR3, the DNA is TGTGCCAGCAGTGATGCCGGGACAGGGTTCTATGGCTACACCTTC.

In its sample, this clonotype was seen many times. This sequence joins TRBV7-7 and TRBJ2-7; D not resolved. Germline V gives CDR1 SSHAT, CDR2 FNYEAQ (reference sequence). This CDR3 has 13 amino acids. V lost 5 bases, J lost 7 bases, and 15 bases lay in between. This CDR3 is CASSGSGAGEQYF. CDR3 DNA: TGTGCCAGCAGCGGGTCAGGAGCCGGTGAGCAGTACTTC.

The sample holds many counts of this clonotype. The chain uses TRBV3-1 and TRBJ1-5, with 9 bases aligning to TRBD1. The CDR3 has 16 amino acids. CDR1 LGHDT and CDR2 YNNKEL come from the germline V gene (reference sequence). V lost 0 bases to trimming and J lost 10 bases; unmatched junction nucleotides: 10. The CDR3 DNA reads as TGTGCCAGCAGCCAAGATCGGGGACAGGGTATTTTCCCCCAGCATTTT. Translation gives CASSQDRGQGIFPQHF.

Only a few counts were recorded for this clonotype. The J gene is TRBJ2-7, the V gene TRBV7-2, with 12 positions matching TRBD2. The V gene end was trimmed by 0 bases and the J gene end by 5 bases; junction bases not matched to a gene: 11. The CDR3 has 18 residues. In germline, CDR1 is SGHTA, CDR2 FQGNSA. The CDR3, as DNA: TGTGCCAGCAGCTTAGCCCCCCCCGCTAGCGGGGGGGCCCACGAGCAGTACTTC. Amino acid sequence: CASSLAPPASGGAHEQYF.

V usage is TRBV6-1 and J usage is TRBJ1-5, with 9 nucleotides matching TRBD1. Trimming removed 4 bases from V and 0 bases from J; junction bases left unmatched: 4. The CDR3 is made up of 16 amino acids. In germline, CDR1 is MNHNS, CDR2 SASEGT. CDR3 DNA: TGTGCCAGCAGTGCATTGGACAGGGGTAGCAATCAGCCCCAGCATTTT. Translation gives CASSALDRGSNQPQHF.

The chain carries TRBV2 and TRBJ1-5, with D hard to call. From germline, CDR1 is SNHLY and CDR2 FYNNEI. Trimming shortened V by 6 bases and J by 4 bases, and 13 bases separated the two germline ends. This CDR3 contains 14 residues. CDR3: CASSNYRGNQPQHF. Written as DNA, the CDR3 is TGTGCCAGCAGCAACTACAGAGGGAATCAGCCCCAGCATTTT.